Listed below are T cell receptor beta chains from one sample, sequenced in a study of T cells in Graves' hyperthyroidism and ophthalmopathy. TCRdb re-analysed the multiplex PCR reads in MiXCR, keeping a single row per CDR3 protein. Here the sample spans 400,000 to 450,000 distinct CDR3 sequences, 14% to 15% being singletons. Input material: blood. Receptors originate from a man aged 18-30 years with Graves' ophthalmopathy. The CDR3 runs from the conserved cysteine through the conserved F or W. D genes are given only for firm matches. Clone size is stated in some rows and not others, as once, few, many or a class when expanded.

V	J	D	size	CDR3	DNA
TRBV5-1	TRBJ2-3	-	few	CASSLDRPTDTQYF	TGCGCCAGCAGCTTGGACAGGCCAACAGATACGCAGTATTTT
TRBV5-1	TRBJ1-1	-	many	CASRRGAVNTEAFF	TGCGCCAGCAGGAGAGGGGCGGTGAACACTGAAGCTTTCTTT
TRBV4-1	TRBJ2-7	-	many	CASSQDPPPGYEQYF	TGCGCCAGCAGCCAAGATCCCCCCCCAGGCTACGAGCAGTACTTC
TRBV24-1	TRBJ1-2	TRBD1	many	CATSDLGQGGGYTF	TGTGCCACCAGTGACTTGGGACAGGGTGGTGGCTACACCTTC
TRBV19	TRBJ1-4	TRBD1	few	CASSTDRVNEKLFF	TGTGCCAGTAGTACCGACAGGGTCAATGAAAAACTGTTTTTT
TRBV19	TRBJ1-2	-	many	CASSFPQDYGYTF	TGTGCCAGTAGTTTCCCACAGGACTATGGCTACACCTTC
TRBV6-1	TRBJ1-3	-	-	CASGHHSGNTIYF	TGTGCCAGCGGGCATCACTCTGGAAACACCATATATTTT
TRBV4-2	TRBJ2-5	-	-	CASSQEGGGPKTQYF	TGTGCCAGCAGCCAAGAGGGGGGGGGGCCCAAGACCCAGTACTTC
TRBV6-1	TRBJ2-1	-	many	CASSEGDPYNEQFF	TGTGCCAGCAGTGAAGGAGATCCCTACAATGAGCAGTTCTTC
TRBV5-1	TRBJ2-3	-	many	CASSLEGFVPGDTQYF	TGCGCCAGCAGCTTGGAAGGGTTCGTCCCGGGCGATACGCAGTATTTT
TRBV12-3/TRBV12-4	TRBJ1-5	TRBD1	many	CASSFGSEGAKPQHF	TGTGCCAGCAGTTTTGGGTCGGAGGGGGCGAAGCCCCAGCATTTT
TRBV11-2	TRBJ2-4	TRBD2	many	CASSDLLTAGGVNIQYF	TGTGCCAGCAGCGATCTACTTACAGCGGGAGGCGTAAACATTCAGTACTTC
TRBV10-3	TRBJ1-1	-	many	CAISHTGPEAFF	TGTGCCATCAGTCATACAGGGCCTGAAGCTTTCTTT
TRBV12-3/TRBV12-4	TRBJ2-1	-	-	CTSSEQGTYNEQFF	TGTACCAGCAGCGAACAGGGAACCTACAATGAGCAGTTCTTC
TRBV10-1	TRBJ2-7	TRBD1	-	CASSKGQNYEQYF	TGCGCCAGCAGCAAGGGACAGAACTACGAGCAGTACTTC
TRBV7-9	TRBJ2-3	-	many	CASRFSTGGTDTQYF	TGTGCCAGCAGATTTAGCACGGGCGGCACAGATACGCAGTATTTT
TRBV27	TRBJ2-7	-	many	CASSSGYYEQYF	TGTGCCAGCAGTTCGGGGTACTACGAGCAGTACTTC
TRBV10-3	TRBJ2-3	-	many	CAISYVQFPTDTQYF	TGTGCCATCAGCTACGTCCAATTTCCCACAGATACGCAGTATTTT
TRBV7-9	TRBJ2-7	TRBD2	few	CASSFGRGGSYEQYF	TGTGCCAGCAGCTTTGGGCGGGGGGGTTCCTACGAGCAGTACTTC
TRBV12-3/TRBV12-4	TRBJ1-1	-	many	CASRGQEGSETEAFF	TGTGCCAGCAGGGGACAAGAGGGATCGGAGACTGAAGCTTTCTTT
TRBV5-5	TRBJ1-2	-	-	CASSLYPRPGSNYGYTF	TGTGCCAGCAGCTTGTATCCTAGACCGGGATCTAACTATGGCTACACCTTC
TRBV18	TRBJ2-7	-	many	CASSPGTSEGEQYF	TGTGCCAGCTCACCAGGGACCTCCGAGGGCGAGCAGTACTTC
TRBV7-8	TRBJ1-5	-	many	CASSLTAQPQHF	TGTGCCAGCAGTCTGACAGCTCAGCCCCAGCATTTT
TRBV7-8	TRBJ1-3	-	once	CASSLRTANSGNTIYF	TGTGCCAGCAGCTTAAGGACAGCCAACTCTGGAAACACCATATATTTT
TRBV12-3/TRBV12-4	TRBJ2-1	TRBD1	many	CASSLAYPGTGLLSSYNEQFF	TGTGCCAGCAGTTTAGCGTACCCCGGGACAGGGTTACTTAGCTCCTACAATGAGCAGTTCTTC
TRBV3-1	TRBJ2-5	-	many	CASSPPWGMKTQYF	TGTGCCAGCAGCCCCCCGTGGGGCATGAAGACCCAGTACTTC
TRBV6-6	TRBJ1-5	-	many	CASSYKAGQPQHF	TGTGCCAGCAGTTACAAGGCTGGGCAGCCCCAGCATTTT
TRBV19	TRBJ1-5	-	-	CASRDYRNQPQHF	TGTGCCAGTAGGGACTACAGGAATCAGCCCCAGCATTTT
TRBV11-2	TRBJ2-5	TRBD1	many	CASSLAYSGGETQYF	TGTGCCAGCAGCTTGGCTTACTCAGGGGGAGAGACCCAGTACTTC
TRBV15	TRBJ1-4	TRBD1	-	CATSRDGGQGNEKLFF	TGTGCCACCAGCAGAGATGGGGGACAGGGTAATGAAAAACTGTTTTTT
TRBV20-1	TRBJ1-1	TRBD1	-	CSALRGGSTEAFF	TGCAGTGCTCTCAGGGGGGGTAGTACTGAAGCTTTCTTT
TRBV20-1	TRBJ1-1	-	many	CSAIQGLMNTEAFF	TGCAGTGCGATACAGGGCTTAATGAACACTGAAGCTTTCTTT